This T cell receptor (beta chain) was obtained from a study of cytomegalovirus exposure and HLA in healthy donors. Study summary: A preliminary data release comprised 80 million to 95 million unique TCRs obtained from HLA-typed donors. Whole-study findings and limits: Presence/absence analyses supposed approximately even sequencing depth among donors. In vitro, three CMV-associated chains proved specific for CMV antigens.

Of note for this clone: Its antigen is not known.

In the PCR, 60 Vbeta and 13 Jbeta primers were used. Method: immunoSEQ multiplex PCR; TCRdb's copy keeps in-frame clones and lacks some. The repertoire holds 35,000 to 50,000 clones, with about 50% as singletons. Unmatched junction bases numbered 6, after V lost 4 bases and J lost 3 bases. Germline CDR1 SGHDN, CDR2 FVKESK. CDR3 length: 16 residues. Sequencing was performed on PBMCs. This chain uses TRBV14 with TRBJ2-5, with 12 bases matching TRBD2. This clonotype was obtained from a human donor in good health. CDR3 amino acids: CASSPRTSGKKETQYF. The CDR3 nucleotides read TGTGCCAGCAGCCCAAGGACTAGCGGGAAAAAAGAGACCCAGTACTTC.